This entry features one TCR beta chain sequence. Using immunoSEQ multiplex PCR, the repertoire was profiled, and TCRdb retains in-frame clones only, with some absent. The table records about 72,000 clones, nearly 90% of them present only once. The entry originates in a study of OX40 agonist ivuxolimab in advanced cancers. Study as a whole: A mean age of around 66 years, range 23 to 79, was recorded, and under 85% were male.

Germline assignment: CDR1 SGHTA and CDR2 FQGTGA. With 2 bases removed from V and 6 bases from J, the gap between germline ends came to 10 bases. The CDR3 runs 13 residues. The specimen comprised CD4+ or CD8+ T cells sorted from blood, sampled in a trial of the OX40 agonist ivuxolimab. The receptor's source is an adult with an advanced solid tumor such as melanoma, head and neck, liver or kidney cancer. The chain links TRBV7-3 to TRBJ1-2; D uncertain. Here the CDR3 reads CASSLSHGNGYTF. In nucleotides, the CDR3 is TGTGCCAGCAGCTTATCCCACGGGAATGGCTACACCTTC.